This is a list of T cell receptor beta chains from one sample in a study of blood T cell repertoires in COVID-19. Sequencing was performed with immunoSEQ multiplex PCR; in TCRdb, only in-frame clones are kept and a portion is missing. This table holds 250,000 to 300,000 clones, almost 85% found once. What was sequenced was peripheral blood. These TCRs come from a man aged 50 or older with active or convalescent COVID-19. The CDR3 runs from the conserved cysteine through the conserved F or W. D genes are given only for firm matches. Clone size is stated in some rows and not others, as once, few, many or a class when expanded.

j_gene: TRBJ2-2
abundance: -
d_gene: TRBD2
v_gene: TRBV4-1
CDR3aa: CASSPGGRGANTGELFF
CDR3nt: TGCGCCAGCAGTCCTGGGGGGAGGGGCGCGAACACCGGGGAGCTGTTTTTT

j_gene: TRBJ1-1
abundance: -
d_gene: TRBD1
v_gene: TRBV4-1
CDR3aa: CASSPGTGGSEAFF
CDR3nt: TGCGCCAGCAGCCCAGGGACAGGGGGCTCTGAAGCTTTCTTT

j_gene: TRBJ2-7
abundance: -
d_gene: -
v_gene: TRBV6-5
CDR3aa: CASSIQGRDHEQYF
CDR3nt: TGTGCCAGCAGTATACAGGGTAGGGACCACGAGCAGTACTTC

j_gene: TRBJ1-1
abundance: -
d_gene: -
v_gene: TRBV27
CDR3aa: CASSFQHRNTEAFF
CDR3nt: TGTGCCAGCAGCTTTCAACACCGGAACACTGAAGCTTTCTTT

j_gene: TRBJ1-2
abundance: -
d_gene: -
v_gene: TRBV24-1
CDR3aa: CATSENRISGYTF
CDR3nt: TGTGCCACCAGTGAGAACAGGATTTCGGGCTACACCTTC

j_gene: TRBJ2-3
abundance: -
d_gene: TRBD1
v_gene: TRBV27
CDR3aa: CASRLDRNTDTQYF
CDR3nt: TGTGCCAGCAGGCTGGACAGGAATACAGATACGCAGTATTTT

j_gene: TRBJ2-3
abundance: -
d_gene: TRBD2
v_gene: TRBV29-1
CDR3aa: CSVATSGKADTQYF
CDR3nt: TGCAGCGTCGCGACTAGCGGGAAGGCAGATACGCAGTATTTT

j_gene: TRBJ2-3
abundance: -
d_gene: TRBD2
v_gene: TRBV6-5
CDR3aa: CASRLAGETDTQYF
CDR3nt: TGTGCCAGCAGACTAGCGGGAGAGACAGATACGCAGTATTTT

j_gene: TRBJ1-6
abundance: -
d_gene: TRBD1
v_gene: TRBV2
CDR3aa: CASSVGQGYSPLHF
CDR3nt: TGTGCCAGCAGTGTGGGACAGGGTTATTCACCCCTCCACTTT

j_gene: TRBJ2-1
abundance: -
d_gene: TRBD2
v_gene: TRBV10-3
CDR3aa: CATSWGGAYNEQFF
CDR3nt: TGTGCCACTAGCTGGGGGGGAGCCTACAATGAGCAGTTCTTC

j_gene: TRBJ1-3
abundance: -
d_gene: -
v_gene: TRBV21-1
CDR3aa: CASSFLPSDSKTSGNTIYF
CDR3nt: TGTGCCAGCAGTTTCCTCCCTTCGGACAGCAAGACCTCTGGAAACACCATATATTTT

j_gene: TRBJ2-3
abundance: -
d_gene: -
v_gene: TRBV5-6
CDR3aa: CASSLRGGVEPTPDTQYF
CDR3nt: TGTGCCAGCAGCTTGAGGGGTGGGGTGGAACCTACTCCAGATACGCAGTATTTT

j_gene: TRBJ2-2
abundance: -
d_gene: -
v_gene: TRBV7-9
CDR3aa: CASSLSGNTGELFF
CDR3nt: TGTGCCAGCAGCTTAAGCGGGAACACCGGGGAGCTGTTTTTT

j_gene: TRBJ2-7
abundance: -
d_gene: -
v_gene: TRBV7-2
CDR3aa: CASSSAGVRYEQYF
CDR3nt: TGTGCCAGCAGCTCCGCCGGGGTGAGATACGAGCAGTACTTC

j_gene: TRBJ1-1
abundance: few
d_gene: TRBD1
v_gene: TRBV27
CDR3aa: CASSTKTANQGGRWAEAFF
CDR3nt: TGTGCCAGCAGTACCAAAACTGCCAACCAGGGGGGTCGTTGGGCTGAAGCTTTCTTT